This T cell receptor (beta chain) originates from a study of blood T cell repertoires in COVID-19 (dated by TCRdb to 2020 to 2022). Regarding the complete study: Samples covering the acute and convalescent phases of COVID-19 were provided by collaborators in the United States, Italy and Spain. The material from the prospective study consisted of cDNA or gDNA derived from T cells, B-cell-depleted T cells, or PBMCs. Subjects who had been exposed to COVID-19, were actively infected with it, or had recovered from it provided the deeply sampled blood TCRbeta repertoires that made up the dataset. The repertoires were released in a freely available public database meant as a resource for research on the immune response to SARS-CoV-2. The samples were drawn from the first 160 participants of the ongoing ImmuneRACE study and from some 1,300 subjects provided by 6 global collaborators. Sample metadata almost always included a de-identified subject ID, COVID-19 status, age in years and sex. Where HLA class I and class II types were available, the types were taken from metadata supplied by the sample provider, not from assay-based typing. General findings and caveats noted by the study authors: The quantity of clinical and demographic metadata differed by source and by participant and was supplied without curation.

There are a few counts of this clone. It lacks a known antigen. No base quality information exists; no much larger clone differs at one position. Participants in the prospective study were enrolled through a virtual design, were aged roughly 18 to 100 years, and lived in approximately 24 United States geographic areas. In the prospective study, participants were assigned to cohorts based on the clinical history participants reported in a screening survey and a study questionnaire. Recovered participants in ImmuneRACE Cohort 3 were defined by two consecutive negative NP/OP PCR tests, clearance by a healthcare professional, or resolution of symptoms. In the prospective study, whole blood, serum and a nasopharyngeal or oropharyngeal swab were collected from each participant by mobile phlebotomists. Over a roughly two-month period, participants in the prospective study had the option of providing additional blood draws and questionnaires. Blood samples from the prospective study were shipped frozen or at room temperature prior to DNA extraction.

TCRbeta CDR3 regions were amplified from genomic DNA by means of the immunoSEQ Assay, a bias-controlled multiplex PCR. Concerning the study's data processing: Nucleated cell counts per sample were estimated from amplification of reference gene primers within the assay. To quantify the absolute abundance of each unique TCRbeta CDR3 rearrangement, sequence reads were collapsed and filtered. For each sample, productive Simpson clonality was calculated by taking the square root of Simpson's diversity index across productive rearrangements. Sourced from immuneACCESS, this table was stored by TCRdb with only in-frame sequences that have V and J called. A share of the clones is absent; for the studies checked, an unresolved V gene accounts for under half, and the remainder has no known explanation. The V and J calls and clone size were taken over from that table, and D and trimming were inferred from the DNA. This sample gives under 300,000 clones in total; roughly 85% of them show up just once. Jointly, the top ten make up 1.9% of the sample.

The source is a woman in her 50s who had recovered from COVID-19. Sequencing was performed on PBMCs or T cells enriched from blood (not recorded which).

This receptor carries the CDR3 CASSPPGQSTEAFF. The sequenced DNA is TGTGCCAGCAGCCCGCCGGGTCAGAGCACTGAAGCTTTCTTT. Here the chain combines TRBV7-3 and TRBJ1-1; too little of a D gene remains to name it. Measured from the cysteine to the phenylalanine, the CDR3 is 14 residues long. Only the CDR3 region is kept as DNA, spanning 42 bases read in frame from base 1. V lost 5 bases and J lost 4 bases; the stretch between them is 14 bases long. Per the germline V gene, SGHTA is the CDR1 and FQGTGA is the CDR2.